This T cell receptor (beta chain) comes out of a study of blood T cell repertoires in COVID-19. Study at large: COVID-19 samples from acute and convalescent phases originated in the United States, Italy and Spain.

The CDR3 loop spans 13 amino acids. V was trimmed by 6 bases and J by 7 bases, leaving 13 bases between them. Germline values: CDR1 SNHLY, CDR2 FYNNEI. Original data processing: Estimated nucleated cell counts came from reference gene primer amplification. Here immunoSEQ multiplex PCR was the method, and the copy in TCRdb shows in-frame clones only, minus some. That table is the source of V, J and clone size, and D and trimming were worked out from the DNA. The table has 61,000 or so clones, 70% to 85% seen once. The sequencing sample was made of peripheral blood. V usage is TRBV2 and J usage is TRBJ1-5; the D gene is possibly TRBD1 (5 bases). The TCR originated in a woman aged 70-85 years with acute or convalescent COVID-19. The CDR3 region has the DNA TGTGCCAGCAGCCCCAGGGTAGAACAGCCCCAGCATTTT. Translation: CASSPRVEQPQHF.